The sequence of this T cell receptor beta chain was determined in a study of CD4+ T cells in melanoma. V was clipped by 4 bases and J by 5 bases, with 12 bases between them. The CDR3 runs 13 residues. Germline-derived CDR1 and CDR2 are SGHNT and YYREEE (reference sequence). General study results and limits: A reported correlation linked neoantigen-specific CD4+ T cells to CD8+, macrophage and B cell function. Diverse differentiation states were reported for melanoma neoantigen-specific CD4+ T cells.

With regard to this clone: What it binds is not known.

Produced via immunoSEQ multiplex PCR; TCRdb's table is partial and in-frame only. The sample yields fewer than 150,000 clones, 80% to 95% seen once. The rearrangement joins TRBV5-4 to TRBJ2-5; weak D call: TRBD2 (6 bases). The clonotype originates from a human donor with melanoma. In DNA, the CDR3 is TGTGCCAGCAGCGCCGTGGGGAGGGAGACCCAGTACTTC. Its translation is CASSAVGRETQYF.